The entry below gives a single TCR beta chain sequence along with its context. The data originate from a study of CD8 T cells in Susac syndrome. CDR3 length: 17 residues. V gave up 2 bases and J gave up 4 bases; unmatched junction bases: 10. The germline gives CDR1 MGHDK, CDR2 SYGVNS. Reverse transcription used roughly 0.45 to 1 ug RNA and random hexamers. Across 54 Vbeta and 13 Jbeta, TCR beta CDR3 was amplified with immunoSEQ multiplex PCR. TCRdb called the immunoSEQ multiplex PCR reads again in MiXCR, with one record for every CDR3 protein. The data show some 150,000 distinct CDR3 sequences, roughly 96% seen once.

This clonotype was obtained from a human donor with multiple sclerosis. The sequenced sample was CD8+ T cells from PBMCs. This chain links TRBV25-1 with TRBJ2-5; 10 positions match TRBD2. In DNA, the CDR3 is TGTGCCAGCAGTGAACTGCGAAAGCGGGGGGGACTAGAGACCCAGTACTTC. As protein: CASSELRKRGGLETQYF.